This T cell receptor beta chain was identified during a study of blood T cell repertoires in COVID-19. Across the whole study: The study drew acute and convalescent COVID-19 samples from the United States, Italy and Spain. PBMCs, B-cell-depleted T cells, or T cells provided the cDNA or gDNA that made up the material.

In this sample, this clone turned up many times. How the authors handled the data: Nucleated cell number was recorded as an estimate derived from reference gene primer amplification. Data came from immunoSEQ multiplex PCR; TCRdb stores just in-frame clones and leaves some out. V and J calls and clone size follow that table, whereas D and trimming were derived from the DNA. The repertoire has 200,000 to 250,000 clones, less than 90% of them found once; the top ten carry 15% to 20%. Germline V gene sequence: CDR1 MDHEN, CDR2 SYDVKM. J was trimmed by 0 bases and V by 5 bases; bases with no gene match: 3. The CDR3 sequence is 14 residues long.

The sequencing input was peripheral blood. The chain joins TRBV28 to TRBJ2-7; TRBD1 aligns across 8 bases. This sequence was found in a woman of 80 years or more with active or convalescent COVID-19. The CDR3 DNA reads TGTGCCAGCAGTCGGACAGGGAGCTCCTACGAGCAGTACTTC. Translating gives CASSRTGSSYEQYF.